The rows below give T cell receptor beta chains drawn from one sample of a study of T cells in Graves' hyperthyroidism and ophthalmopathy. TCRdb analysed the multiplex PCR reads with MiXCR anew, one entry per CDR3 protein. The table has some 600,000 distinct CDR3 sequences, approximately 13% seen once. Sequencing used blood. The receptors were sampled from a woman aged 30 to 39 with Graves' hyperthyroidism that later progressed to Graves' ophthalmopathy. CDR3s include the opening cysteine and the closing phenylalanine or tryptophan. D genes are given only for firm matches. Size tells how often a clone was seen (once, few, many) or the class of an expanded clone, and some rows leave it out.

. TRBJ1-1 TRBV6-2/TRBV6-3 many TGTGCCAGCAGTACCCCCCTGGGCAGGGACACTGAAGCTTTCTTT CASSTPLGRDTEAFF
. TRBJ1-5 TRBV12-5 . TGTGCTAGTGGTTCTCAGGGAATTAGCAATCAGCCCCAGCATTTT CASGSQGISNQPQHF
. TRBJ2-7 TRBV27 . TGTGCCAGCAGTACCCCCGGGGTCAGCTCCTACGAGCAGTACTTC CASSTPGVSSYEQYF
. TRBJ1-1 TRBV9 . TGTGCCAGCAGCGTAGGACCGACAGGCGGGAACACTGAAGCTTTCTTT CASSVGPTGGNTEAFF
TRBD1 TRBJ2-1 TRBV12-3/TRBV12-4 once TGTGCCAGCAGTTTCCGGGACAGGGGGCTTAATGAGCAGTTCTTC CASSFRDRGLNEQFF
TRBD2 TRBJ2-3 TRBV19 many TGTGCCAGTAGTATGGGAGCGGGGACTATCACAGATACGCAGTATTTT CASSMGAGTITDTQYF
. TRBJ1-2 TRBV12-3/TRBV12-4 many TGTGCCAGCAGGGGAACAGGATACGGCTACACCTTC CASRGTGYGYTF
TRBD1 TRBJ1-4 TRBV5-1 many TGCGCCAGCAGCAACGGGACAGCTAATGAAAAACTGTTTTTT CASSNGTANEKLFF
. TRBJ1-5 TRBV18 many TGTGCCAGCTCGAGGTCAGGGGATAGGAGCAATCAGCCCCAGCATTTT CASSRSGDRSNQPQHF
. TRBJ2-7 TRBV5-8 many TGTGCCAGCAGCTTGGCAGGTAACTACGAGCAGTACTTC CASSLAGNYEQYF
. TRBJ1-1 TRBV18 many TGTGCCAGCTCACCACTGCGCGGACACACTGAAGCTTTCTTT CASSPLRGHTEAFF
. TRBJ1-1 TRBV7-2 few TGTGCCAGCAGCTTCCCCGGGGCCACTGAAGCTTTCTTT CASSFPGATEAFF
. TRBJ1-6 TRBV30 many TGTGCCTGGAGTGTACTAGAAGGGCTGGGTTCACCCCTCCACTTT CAWSVLEGLGSPLHF
. TRBJ2-7 TRBV29-1 few TGCAGCGTTGAAGATGCAAATAACTACGAGCAGTACTTC CSVEDANNYEQYF
TRBD1 TRBJ1-1 TRBV18 many TGTGCCAGCTCCCCGGGGACAGGGCTTGAAGCTTTCTTT CASSPGTGLEAFF
TRBD2 TRBJ2-2 TRBV18 many TGTGCCAGCTCACTAGCGGGGACCTCAATCGGGGAGCTGTTTTTT CASSLAGTSIGELFF
. TRBJ1-3 TRBV9 many TGTGCCAGCGGCGGGGCTGGAAACACCATATATTTT CASGGAGNTIYF
. TRBJ2-1 TRBV25-1 . TGTGCCAGCAGAGGCGGCAGGGGAGCGGACTCCTACAATGAGCAGTTCTTC CASRGGRGADSYNEQFF
. TRBJ2-3 TRBV19 . TGTGCCAGTAGCACTAACAGGGGCACAGATACGCAGTATTTT CASSTNRGTDTQYF
. TRBJ2-1 TRBV29-1 few TGCAGCGTCGCTTTACAGGATAGCTCCTACAATGAGCAGTTCTTC CSVALQDSSYNEQFF
TRBD1 TRBJ2-7 TRBV5-1 . TGCGCCAGCCGGACAGGGAACGAGCAGTACTTC CASRTGNEQYF
. TRBJ2-1 TRBV7-9 many TGTGCCAGCAGCTTAGTACGAGACACCTTCGGGGAGCAGTTCTTC CASSLVRDTFGEQFF
TRBD1 TRBJ1-5 TRBV28 many TGTGCCAGCAGTCCAGGACAGGGGGGGACTCGGTATCAGCCCCAGCATTTT CASSPGQGGTRYQPQHF
. TRBJ1-2 TRBV24-1 . TGTGCCACTAGTTTGGGGCCATCCCATGGCTACACCTTC CATSLGPSHGYTF
. TRBJ2-7 TRBV30 . TGTGCCTGGAGCTCTGGGACCCTCTACGAGCAGTACTTC CAWSSGTLYEQYF
. TRBJ2-2 TRBV4-2 few TGTGCCAGCAGCCAAGAATTGGGGGCGCGGGACACCGGGGAGCTGTTTTTT CASSQELGARDTGELFF
. TRBJ1-2 TRBV19 . TGTGCCAGTAGTACTCCCCCCCCGGCAGGGCGGGATGGCTACACCTTC CASSTPPPAGRDGYTF
. TRBJ2-1 TRBV15 many TGTGCCACCAGCAGAGATTGGCCAGGGGAGTTCGGGCAGTTCTTC CATSRDWPGEFGQFF
. TRBJ1-5 TRBV28 many TGTGCCAGCAAACGCGGACGTAGCAATCAGCCCCAGCATTTT CASKRGRSNQPQHF
TRBD2 TRBJ2-1 TRBV12-3/TRBV12-4 few TGTGCCAGCACTAGCGGGAGAGGCAATGAGCAGTTCTTC CASTSGRGNEQFF
TRBD1 TRBJ2-7 TRBV12-3/TRBV12-4 many TGTGCCAGCACCCCCGGGACAGGGGGGGCCTACGAGCAGTACTTC CASTPGTGGAYEQYF
. TRBJ2-5 TRBV18 many TGTGCCAGCTCACCCCCGACAGACTATTTTCAAGAGACCCAGTACTTC CASSPPTDYFQETQYF
. TRBJ2-7 TRBV10-1 . TGCGCCAGCAGTGAATGGGGGAGCCAGGACGAGCAGTACTTC CASSEWGSQDEQYF
. TRBJ1-2 TRBV3-1 many TGTGCCAGCAGCCAAGTAAGGGGAGGAGATGTGGACACCTTC CASSQVRGGDVDTF
. TRBJ2-1 TRBV30 many TGTGCCTGGAGTGTTGACTTCAACAATGAGCAGTTCTTC CAWSVDFNNEQFF
. TRBJ2-2 TRBV27 few TGTGCCAGCACTCCCACGGGAGTCTACGGGGAGCTGTTTTTT CASTPTGVYGELFF
. TRBJ2-7 TRBV15 many TGTGCCACCAGCAGAGCCTCGCCTCAGGGTACCGAGCAGTACTTC CATSRASPQGTEQYF
. TRBJ2-7 TRBV11-3 few TGTGCCAGCAGCAACCAGAAGAACGAGCAGTACTTC CASSNQKNEQYF
TRBD2 TRBJ2-1 TRBV27 once TGTGCCAGCAGCGGGACTAGCGGGCATGCCAAGTACAATGAGCAGTTCTTC CASSGTSGHAKYNEQFF
TRBD1 TRBJ2-1 TRBV18 . TGTGCCAGCTCACGTACCGGGACAGGGGTTAATGAGCAGTTCTTC CASSRTGTGVNEQFF
TRBD1 TRBJ1-1 TRBV30 few TGTGCCTGGAGTGTACAGGGGAACAGCGAAGCTTTCTTT CAWSVQGNSEAFF
. TRBJ1-4 TRBV3-1 many TGTGCCAGCAGAAGAGTGGGCGAAAAACTGTTTTTT CASRRVGEKLFF
. TRBJ2-6 TRBV3-1 . TGTGCCAGCAGCTCACCTTGGGAGGGGGCCAACGTCCTGACTTTC CASSSPWEGANVLTF
TRBD1 TRBJ1-5 TRBV7-8 many TGTGCCAGCAGCGTGACAGGGGCGTGGAGTCAGCCCCAGCATTTT CASSVTGAWSQPQHF
TRBD1 TRBJ1-2 TRBV9 many TGTGCCAGCAGCGTATCAGGGGGGGAGCTTGGCTACACCTTC CASSVSGGELGYTF
. TRBJ2-5 TRBV11-2 many TGTGCCAGCAGCTGGTGGGGCAGGGTCCAAGAGACCCAGTACTTC CASSWWGRVQETQYF
. TRBJ2-5 TRBV6-1 once TGTGCCAGCAGTGGAAACCAGTACTTC CASSGNQYF
TRBD1 TRBJ2-7 TRBV20-1 many TGCAGCCCCTCGACAGGGAGCCTCTACGAGCAGTACTTC CSPSTGSLYEQYF
. TRBJ2-3 TRBV5-1 few TGCGCCAGCAGCTTGGCCCGGGATACGCACTATTTT CASSLARDTHYF
. TRBJ1-1 TRBV28 many TGTGCCAGCAGTTTCCTAGGGGAGAACACTGAAGCTTTCTTT CASSFLGENTEAFF
. TRBJ1-1 TRBV3-1 many TGTGCCAGCAGCGAAGGGACGGGAAGCACTGAAGCTTTCTTT CASSEGTGSTEAFF